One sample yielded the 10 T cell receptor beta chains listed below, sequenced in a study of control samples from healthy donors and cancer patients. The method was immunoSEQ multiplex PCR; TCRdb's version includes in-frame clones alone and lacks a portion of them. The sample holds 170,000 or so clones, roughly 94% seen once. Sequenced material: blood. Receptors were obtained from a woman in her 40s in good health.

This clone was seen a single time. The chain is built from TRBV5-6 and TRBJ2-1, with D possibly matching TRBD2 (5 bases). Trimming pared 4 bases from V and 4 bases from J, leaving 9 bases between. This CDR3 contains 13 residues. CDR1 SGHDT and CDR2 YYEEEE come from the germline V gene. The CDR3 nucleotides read TGTGCCAGCAGCGAGGGAATTTACAATGAGCAGTTCTTC. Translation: CASSEGIYNEQFF.

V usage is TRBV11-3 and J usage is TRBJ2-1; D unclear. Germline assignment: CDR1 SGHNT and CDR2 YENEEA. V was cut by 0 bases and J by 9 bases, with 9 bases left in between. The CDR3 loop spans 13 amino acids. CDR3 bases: TGTGCCAGCAGCTTAGAGACTGAGAGTGAGCAGTTCTTC. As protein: CASSLETESEQFF.

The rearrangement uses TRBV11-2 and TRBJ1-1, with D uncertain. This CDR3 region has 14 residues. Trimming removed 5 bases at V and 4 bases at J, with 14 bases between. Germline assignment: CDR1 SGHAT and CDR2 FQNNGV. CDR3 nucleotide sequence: TGTGCCAGCAGCCCCTCGGGCGCCTTCACTGAAGCTTTCTTT. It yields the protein CASSPSGAFTEAFF.

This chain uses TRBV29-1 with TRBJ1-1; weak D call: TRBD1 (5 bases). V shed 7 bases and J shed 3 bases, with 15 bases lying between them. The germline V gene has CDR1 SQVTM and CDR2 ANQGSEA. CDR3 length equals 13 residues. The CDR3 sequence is CSAGVMGDTEAFF. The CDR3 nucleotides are TGCAGCGCGGGGGTTATGGGGGACACTGAAGCTTTCTTT.

This CDR3 is CASSEDGLGSNEQFF. Here the CDR3 DNA reads TGTGCCAGCAGTGAAGATGGCCTAGGATCCAATGAGCAGTTCTTC. This sequence joins TRBV2 and TRBJ2-1; D is undetermined. Germline-derived CDR1 and CDR2 are SNHLY and FYNNEI. This CDR3 has 15 residues. Between the trimmed V and J ends, which lost 1 base and 6 bases, there was a span of 13 bases.

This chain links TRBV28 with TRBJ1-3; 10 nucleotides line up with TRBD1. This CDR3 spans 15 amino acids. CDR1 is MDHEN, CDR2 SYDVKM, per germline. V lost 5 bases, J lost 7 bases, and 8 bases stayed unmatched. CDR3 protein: CASSPPLGQGNTIYF. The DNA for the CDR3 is TGTGCCAGCAGTCCGCCCCTGGGACAGGGGAACACCATATATTTT.

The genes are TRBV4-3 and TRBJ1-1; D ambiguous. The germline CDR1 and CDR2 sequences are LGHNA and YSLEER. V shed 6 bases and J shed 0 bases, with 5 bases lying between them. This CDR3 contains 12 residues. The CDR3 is CASRGMNTEAFF. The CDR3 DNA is TGCGCCAGCAGGGGCATGAACACTGAAGCTTTCTTT.

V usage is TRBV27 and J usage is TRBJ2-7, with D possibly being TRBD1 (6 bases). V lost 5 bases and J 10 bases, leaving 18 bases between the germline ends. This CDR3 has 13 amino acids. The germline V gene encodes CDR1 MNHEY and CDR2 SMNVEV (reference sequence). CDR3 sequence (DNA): TGTGCCAGCAGTACCCACAGGGTAGGAGAACAGTACTTC. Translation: CASSTHRVGEQYF.

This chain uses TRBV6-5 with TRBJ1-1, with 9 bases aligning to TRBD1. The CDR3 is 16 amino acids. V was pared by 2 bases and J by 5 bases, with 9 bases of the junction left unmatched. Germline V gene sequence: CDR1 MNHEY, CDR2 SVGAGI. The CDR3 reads CASSYITGTGRTEAFF. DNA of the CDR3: TGTGCCAGCAGTTACATTACCGGGACAGGGAGAACTGAAGCTTTCTTT.

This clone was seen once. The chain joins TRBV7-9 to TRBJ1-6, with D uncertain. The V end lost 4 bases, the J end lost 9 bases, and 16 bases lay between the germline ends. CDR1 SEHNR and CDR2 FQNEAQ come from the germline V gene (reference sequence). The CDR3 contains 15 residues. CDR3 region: CASSSSSYTISPLHF. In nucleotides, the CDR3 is TGTGCCAGCAGCTCGTCGTCCTATACGATTTCACCCCTCCACTTT.